These 18 T cell receptor beta chains were all obtained from the same sample, sequenced in a study of blood T cell repertoires in COVID-19. Libraries were prepared by immunoSEQ multiplex PCR; TCRdb keeps only in-frame clonotypes and omits some of them. Among fewer than 80,000 clones listed, about 92% were seen once. The material sequenced was peripheral blood. The receptors stem from a woman over 75 with active or convalescent COVID-19.

The rearrangement uses TRBV24-1 and TRBJ1-4; no reliable D call. The CDR3 has 13 amino acids. Per the germline V gene, CDR1 is KGHDR and CDR2 is SFDVKD. Trimming pared 4 bases from V and 7 bases from J, leaving 9 bases between. CDR3 in DNA: TGTGCCACCAGTGAACCGGGGTTTGAAAAACTGTTTTTT. Protein: CATSEPGFEKLFF.

The rearrangement joins TRBV29-1 to TRBJ2-3; 9 bases are shared with TRBD1. V lost 6 bases to trimming and J lost 2 bases; unmatched junction nucleotides: 6. The CDR3 sequence is 14 residues long. From germline, CDR1 is SQVTM and CDR2 ANQGSEA. Here the CDR3 DNA reads TGCAGCGTCGGGACAGGGATGCTCACAGATACGCAGTATTTT. Its protein is CSVGTGMLTDTQYF.

This chain uses TRBV7-3 with TRBJ2-2, with TRBD1 as a possible D gene (6 bases). The CDR3 sequence is 14 residues long. Germline V gene data show CDR1 as SGHTA and CDR2 as FQGTGA. Trimming took 6 bases from V and 2 from J, leaving 10 bases between them. Here the CDR3 reads CASRTGVNTGELFF. DNA for the CDR3: TGTGCCAGCAGGACAGGAGTAAACACCGGGGAGCTGTTTTTT.

V is TRBV5-4 and J is TRBJ2-5; TRBD2 might be the D (6 bases). The V and J ends lost 4 bases and 5 bases respectively, with 18 bases between them. Germline V lookup: CDR1 SGHNT, CDR2 YYREEE (reference sequence). The CDR3 has 15 residues. Here the CDR3 reads CASSPRLGGGETQYF. DNA of the CDR3: TGTGCCAGCAGCCCTCGACTAGGCGGTGGGGAGACCCAGTACTTC.

The chain has TRBV28 and TRBJ1-5; tentative D call: TRBD1 (6 bases). Germline CDR1 MDHEN, CDR2 SYDVKM. The length of the CDR3 is 14 residues. Trimming stripped 7 bases from V and 3 bases from J, with 13 bases between. The CDR3 DNA sequence: TGTGCCAGCAAACCCACAGGGAACAATCAGCCCCAGCATTTT. Its protein is CASKPTGNNQPQHF. The full variable domain, in which reference TRBV28 and TRBJ1-5 provide the parts outside the CDR3, is DVKVTQSSRYLVKRTGEKVFLECVQDMDHENMFWYRQDPGLGLRLIYFSYDVKMKEKGDIPEGYSVSREKKERFSLILESASTNQTSMYLCASKPTGNNQPQHFGDGTRLSIL.

This chain joins TRBV18 and TRBJ1-1; 9 nucleotides match TRBD1. The CDR3 spans 16 residues. V was clipped by 3 bases and J by 4 bases; unmatched bases: 9. CDR1 KGHSH and CDR2 LQKENI come from the germline V gene. The CDR3 sequence: CASSPPTGGVGTEAFF. CDR3 DNA: TGTGCCAGCTCACCTCCGACAGGGGGGGTCGGCACTGAAGCTTTCTTT.

The rearrangement joins TRBV5-8 to TRBJ1-6; D possibly corresponds to TRBD1 (6 bases). The CDR3 is made up of 16 amino acids. V shed 4 bases and J shed 5 bases, with 16 bases lying between them. The germline V gene encodes CDR1 SGHTS and CDR2 YDEGEE. CDR3 sequence (DNA): TGTGCCAGCAGCGGGGGAAGGGGGACAAATAATTCACCCCTCCACTTT. Amino acid sequence: CASSGGRGTNNSPLHF.

The chain carries TRBV28 and TRBJ1-3, with TRBD1 matching over 9 bases. There are 15 residues in the CDR3. The junction had 5 bases not matched to a gene; V was cut back by 4 bases and J by 4 bases. The germline gives CDR1 MDHEN, CDR2 SYDVKM. The CDR3 reads CASSSVQGAGNTIYF. In nucleotides, the CDR3 is TGTGCCAGCAGTTCCGTACAGGGGGCAGGAAACACCATATATTTT.

The chain has TRBV7-3 and TRBJ2-3, with D possibly being TRBD2 (5 bases). The length of the CDR3 is 15 residues. The ends were cut back, 2 bases at V and 0 bases at J, with 9 bases in the middle. In germline, CDR1 is SGHTA, CDR2 FQGTGA. This CDR3 reads CASSLAAASTDTQYF. The CDR3 DNA reads TGTGCCAGCAGCTTAGCAGCGGCTAGCACAGATACGCAGTATTTT.

This clone was detected once. The genes are TRBV27 and TRBJ2-7; perhaps TRBD1 as D (5 bases). This CDR3 contains 15 residues. From germline, CDR1 is MNHEY and CDR2 SMNVEV (reference sequence). V was trimmed by 0 bases and J by 2 bases, leaving 11 bases between them. CDR3 amino acids: CASSLSWGSPYEQYF. The CDR3 bases are TGTGCCAGCAGTTTATCGTGGGGCAGTCCCTACGAGCAGTACTTC.

This chain joins TRBV2 and TRBJ1-4, with 8 bases that match TRBD1. CDR3 size: 14 residues. CDR1 is SNHLY and CDR2 is FYNNEI in the germline V gene. Germline trimming cut 5 bases from V and 10 bases from J; bases unmatched to any gene: 9. CDR3 DNA: TGTGCCAGCAGTTCCGACAGGGGAGTGGGAAAACTGTTTTTT. Amino acid sequence: CASSSDRGVGKLFF.

The V gene is TRBV11-3, the J gene TRBJ2-2; TRBD1 agrees at 7 bases. V lost 5 bases to trimming and J lost 7 bases; unmatched junction nucleotides: 4. Looked up from germline, CDR1 is SGHNT and CDR2 is YENEEA. The CDR3 is 13 residues long. The CDR3 sequence: CASSTDRDGELFF. As DNA, the CDR3 is TGTGCCAGCAGCACAGACAGGGACGGGGAGCTGTTTTTT.

The rearrangement links TRBV4-3 to TRBJ1-1; 7 bases line up with TRBD1. V lost 1 base and J lost 2; bases outside the gene matches: 7. The CDR3 extends over 16 amino acids. Germline V gene lookup returns CDR1 LGHNA and CDR2 YSLEER. The DNA for the CDR3 is TGCGCCAGCAGCCAAGTACAGGGGCGGATTAACACTGAAGCTTTCTTT. The encoded protein is CASSQVQGRINTEAFF.

This clone was observed a single time. The V call is TRBV28, the J call TRBJ1-2; D remains unclear. Germline lookup yields CDR1 MDHEN and CDR2 SYDVKM. This CDR3 comprises 13 residues. Deletions cut 2 bases from V and 1 base from J, with 5 bases between. The CDR3 region is CASSLGGNYGYTF. DNA for the CDR3: TGTGCCAGCAGTTTAGGAGGTAACTATGGCTACACCTTC.

This chain's CDR3 is CASSRDYSYNEQFF. The CDR3 region has the DNA TGTGCCAGCAGCCGGGACTACTCCTACAATGAGCAGTTCTTC. The chain recombines TRBV7-3 with TRBJ2-1; 7 nucleotides align to TRBD2. The germline gives CDR1 SGHTA, CDR2 FQGTGA. CDR3 length: 14 amino acids. Trimming removed 5 bases from V and 0 bases from J; junction bases left unmatched: 1.

The J gene is TRBJ1-6, the V gene TRBV6-5; the match to TRBD1 covers 8 bases. Germline V gene lookup returns CDR1 MNHEY and CDR2 SVGAGI. J lost 6 bases, V lost 0 bases, and 1 base had no gene match. The CDR3 contains 15 residues. The CDR3 DNA reads TGTGCCAGCAGTTACTCCGGACAGGGTAATTCACCCCTCCACTTT. Its protein product is CASSYSGQGNSPLHF.

The chain couples TRBV7-2 to TRBJ1-1; a possible D gene is TRBD1 (5 bases). V lost 6 bases and J lost 0, with 11 bases in between. The CDR3 extends over 14 amino acids. Germline V gives CDR1 SGHTA, CDR2 FQGNSA. As DNA, the CDR3 is TGTGCCAGCAGTTCAGACAGAATGAACACTGAAGCTTTCTTT. Its translation is CASSSDRMNTEAFF.

The CDR3 sequence is CASSPRTGYYSNQPQHF. The CDR3 DNA sequence: TGTGCCAGCAGTCCCCGGACAGGGTACTATAGCAATCAGCCCCAGCATTTT. V usage is TRBV28 and J usage is TRBJ1-5, with TRBD1 matching 8 bases. CDR1 MDHEN and CDR2 SYDVKM come from the germline V gene. The CDR3 loop spans 17 amino acids. V dropped 5 bases and J dropped 0; count of bases not matched to a gene: 9.